A selection of T cell receptor beta chains follows, all from one sample in a study of blood T cell repertoires in COVID-19. Sequenced by immunoSEQ multiplex PCR; TCRdb stores in-frame clones only, minus some. The data contain approximately 72,000 clones, approximately 85% of them singletons. The sample was peripheral blood. Receptors originate from a man aged 50 or older with acute or convalescent COVID-19. CDR3s include the opening cysteine and the closing phenylalanine or tryptophan. Fields, in order: V gene, clone size, J gene, D gene, CDR3 DNA, CDR3 protein. D genes are given only for firm matches. Clone size appears in some rows only: once, few, many, or a class for an expanded clone.

v_gene: TRBV10-3; abundance: once; j_gene: TRBJ1-5; d_gene: NA; CDR3nt: TGTGCCATCAGTGCAGGGGGCAATCAGCCCCAGCATTTT; CDR3aa: CAISAGGNQPQHF
v_gene: TRBV7-3; abundance: NA; j_gene: TRBJ2-3; d_gene: NA; CDR3nt: TGTGCCAGCAGCCCGTCCCCAGATACGCAGTATTTT; CDR3aa: CASSPSPDTQYF
v_gene: TRBV6-5; abundance: NA; j_gene: TRBJ1-5; d_gene: NA; CDR3nt: TGTGCCAGCAGGGGAGGTTGGAGCAATCAGCCCCAGCATTTT; CDR3aa: CASRGGWSNQPQHF
v_gene: TRBV11-2; abundance: NA; j_gene: TRBJ2-1; d_gene: NA; CDR3nt: TGTGCCAGCAGCTTAGTTAGGGGTTCGGCAGGGGTCTACAATGAGCAGTTCTTC; CDR3aa: CASSLVRGSAGVYNEQFF
v_gene: TRBV27; abundance: once; j_gene: TRBJ2-3; d_gene: NA; CDR3nt: TGTGCCAGCAGTTTACTCCAGGGTACTAGCACAGATACGCAGTATTTT; CDR3aa: CASSLLQGTSTDTQYF
v_gene: TRBV5-1; abundance: NA; j_gene: TRBJ2-1; d_gene: NA; CDR3nt: TGCGCCAGCAGCTTGGGTCTAGCGAGGACAAAGTACAATGAGCAGTTCTTC; CDR3aa: CASSLGLARTKYNEQFF
v_gene: TRBV5-1; abundance: NA; j_gene: TRBJ2-5; d_gene: NA; CDR3nt: TGCGCCAGCAGTGGGGCAGGGTACCAAGAGACCCAGTACTTC; CDR3aa: CASSGAGYQETQYF
v_gene: TRBV7-9; abundance: NA; j_gene: TRBJ1-3; d_gene: NA; CDR3nt: TGTGCCAGCAGCCCGAGCTCTGGAAACACCATATATTTT; CDR3aa: CASSPSSGNTIYF
v_gene: TRBV6-1; abundance: NA; j_gene: TRBJ2-5; d_gene: TRBD1; CDR3nt: TGTGCCAGCAGGGAAGACAGGGGAGTTGAGACCCAGTACTTC; CDR3aa: CASREDRGVETQYF
v_gene: TRBV19; abundance: NA; j_gene: TRBJ2-3; d_gene: NA; CDR3nt: TGTGCCAGTAGGCCTTCAGAGGCAGATACGCAGTATTTT; CDR3aa: CASRPSEADTQYF
v_gene: TRBV12-5; abundance: NA; j_gene: TRBJ2-2; d_gene: TRBD1; CDR3nt: TGTGCTAGTGGTTTGGAACAGGGGGTGAGGGTCCGGGAGCTGTTTTTT; CDR3aa: CASGLEQGVRVRELFF
v_gene: TRBV24-1; abundance: NA; j_gene: TRBJ2-6; d_gene: NA; CDR3nt: TGTGCCACCAGTGGGAGGGACTTTGGGGCCAACGTCCTGACTTTC; CDR3aa: CATSGRDFGANVLTF
v_gene: TRBV5-1; abundance: NA; j_gene: TRBJ2-2; d_gene: NA; CDR3nt: TGCGCCAGCAGCTTGCTCTACGAGGCCGGGGAGCTGTTTTTT; CDR3aa: CASSLLYEAGELFF
v_gene: TRBV19; abundance: NA; j_gene: TRBJ1-1; d_gene: TRBD1; CDR3nt: TGTGCCAGTAGTATGAGGGACAGGGTTGGGTTGGACACTGAAGCTTTCTTT; CDR3aa: CASSMRDRVGLDTEAFF
v_gene: TRBV11-2; abundance: NA; j_gene: TRBJ2-1; d_gene: TRBD2; CDR3nt: TGTGCCAGCAGCCCATGGACTAGCGGGGCTTTGGATGAGCAGTTCTTC; CDR3aa: CASSPWTSGALDEQFF
v_gene: TRBV4-2; abundance: NA; j_gene: TRBJ1-1; d_gene: NA; CDR3nt: TGTGCCAGCAGCCAAGAAACAGGGACGAACACTGAAGCTTTCTTT; CDR3aa: CASSQETGTNTEAFF
v_gene: TRBV6-5; abundance: NA; j_gene: TRBJ1-4; d_gene: NA; CDR3nt: TGTGCCAGCAGTACGCAGGCCCTACGTGATGAAAAACTGTTTTTT; CDR3aa: CASSTQALRDEKLFF
v_gene: TRBV4-1; abundance: few; j_gene: TRBJ1-1; d_gene: NA; CDR3nt: TGCGCCAGCAGCCAAGATCAGGGCAAACCTGAAGCTTTCTTT; CDR3aa: CASSQDQGKPEAFF
v_gene: TRBV6-5; abundance: NA; j_gene: TRBJ2-3; d_gene: TRBD2; CDR3nt: TGTGCCAGCAGCCGCGGGGGTAGCACAGATACGCAGTATTTT; CDR3aa: CASSRGGSTDTQYF
v_gene: TRBV5-1; abundance: few; j_gene: TRBJ1-4; d_gene: NA; CDR3nt: TGCGCCAGCAGCCCGAAAGAGACAGGAACTAATGAAAAACTGTTTTTT; CDR3aa: CASSPKETGTNEKLFF
v_gene: TRBV20-1; abundance: NA; j_gene: TRBJ1-1; d_gene: NA; CDR3nt: TGCAGTGCTGGGCGGGAAAGTCGAGCTTTCTTT; CDR3aa: CSAGRESRAFF
v_gene: TRBV27; abundance: once; j_gene: TRBJ2-2; d_gene: NA; CDR3nt: TGTGCCAGCAGTTTATATCAGGGTATAACCGGGGAGCTGTTTTTT; CDR3aa: CASSLYQGITGELFF
v_gene: TRBV7-9; abundance: NA; j_gene: TRBJ2-3; d_gene: TRBD2; CDR3nt: TGTGCCAGCAGCCCCAGCGGGGGGGGAGAAGATACGCAGTATTTT; CDR3aa: CASSPSGGGEDTQYF
v_gene: TRBV11-2; abundance: NA; j_gene: TRBJ2-4; d_gene: NA; CDR3nt: TGTGCCAGCAGCCCCCGGGCCAGGGACATTCAGTACTTC; CDR3aa: CASSPRARDIQYF
v_gene: TRBV5-6; abundance: once; j_gene: TRBJ2-6; d_gene: NA; CDR3nt: TGTGCCAGCAGCTTGGTGACAGGCCCCTCTGGGGCCAACGTCCTGACTTTC; CDR3aa: CASSLVTGPSGANVLTF
v_gene: TRBV7-3; abundance: NA; j_gene: TRBJ2-3; d_gene: NA; CDR3nt: TGTGCCAGCAGCCCGGGGACCCGGACAGTCACAGATACGCAGTATTTT; CDR3aa: CASSPGTRTVTDTQYF
v_gene: TRBV3-1/TRBV3-2; abundance: few; j_gene: TRBJ2-2; d_gene: TRBD2; CDR3nt: TGTGCCAGCAGCCCCCCATGGAGCGGGGACACCGGGGAGCTGTTTTTT; CDR3aa: CASSPPWSGDTGELFF
v_gene: TRBV7-8; abundance: NA; j_gene: TRBJ2-3; d_gene: TRBD2; CDR3nt: TGTGCCAGCAGCTTAGTTACTAGCGGGACCGCAGATACGCAGTATTTT; CDR3aa: CASSLVTSGTADTQYF
v_gene: TRBV10-2; abundance: NA; j_gene: TRBJ2-5; d_gene: TRBD2; CDR3nt: TGCGCCAGCGTCCCCGGGACTAGCGGGCGCCAAGAGACCCAGTACTTC; CDR3aa: CASVPGTSGRQETQYF
v_gene: TRBV7-9; abundance: NA; j_gene: TRBJ2-3; d_gene: NA; CDR3nt: TGTGCCAGCAGAACGAGCGGTAGCACAGATACGCAGTATTTT; CDR3aa: CASRTSGSTDTQYF
v_gene: TRBV2; abundance: NA; j_gene: TRBJ1-4; d_gene: TRBD1; CDR3nt: TGTGCCAGCACCGGACAGGGATTGTATGAAAAACTGTTTTTT; CDR3aa: CASTGQGLYEKLFF
v_gene: TRBV3-1/TRBV3-2; abundance: NA; j_gene: TRBJ1-5; d_gene: NA; CDR3nt: TGTGCCAGCAGCCTCGCAAGCGGGAATCAGCCCCAGCATTTT; CDR3aa: CASSLASGNQPQHF
v_gene: TRBV7-8; abundance: few; j_gene: TRBJ2-2; d_gene: NA; CDR3nt: TGTGCCAGCAGCTTATCAGGGGGGTACACCGGGGAGCTGTTTTTT; CDR3aa: CASSLSGGYTGELFF
v_gene: TRBV27; abundance: NA; j_gene: TRBJ2-7; d_gene: NA; CDR3nt: TGTGCCAGCAGTTCGAAGACAGGAGGCTACGAGCAGTACTTC; CDR3aa: CASSSKTGGYEQYF
v_gene: TRBV6-1; abundance: NA; j_gene: TRBJ1-2; d_gene: NA; CDR3nt: TGTGCCAGCAGTGAAGCTAAAGGGGGTCGTGGCTACACCTTC; CDR3aa: CASSEAKGGRGYTF
v_gene: TRBV2; abundance: NA; j_gene: TRBJ1-1; d_gene: NA; CDR3nt: TGTGCCAGCGAACAATGGAACACTGAAGCTTTCTTT; CDR3aa: CASEQWNTEAFF
v_gene: TRBV5-6; abundance: NA; j_gene: TRBJ2-5; d_gene: TRBD1; CDR3nt: TGTGCCAGCAGCTTGGCCAGGGGGCCAGAGACCCAGTACTTC; CDR3aa: CASSLARGPETQYF
v_gene: TRBV10-2; abundance: NA; j_gene: TRBJ1-1; d_gene: TRBD1; CDR3nt: TGCGCCAGCAGTGAGTGGACAGGGGTAAACACTGAAGCTTTCTTT; CDR3aa: CASSEWTGVNTEAFF
v_gene: TRBV3-1/TRBV3-2; abundance: NA; j_gene: TRBJ1-2; d_gene: TRBD1; CDR3nt: TGTGCCAGCAGCCGACGGACAGGGCAAGGCTACACCTTC; CDR3aa: CASSRRTGQGYTF
v_gene: TRBV5-4; abundance: NA; j_gene: TRBJ2-5; d_gene: NA; CDR3nt: TGTGCCAGCAGCTGGGAGGGGGGGCCATTAGAGACCCAGTACTTC; CDR3aa: CASSWEGGPLETQYF
v_gene: TRBV30; abundance: once; j_gene: TRBJ2-7; d_gene: TRBD1; CDR3nt: TGTGCCTGGAGTACGACAGGGGGAGGATACGAGCAGTACTTC; CDR3aa: CAWSTTGGGYEQYF
v_gene: TRBV6-2/TRBV6-3; abundance: NA; j_gene: TRBJ2-3; d_gene: NA; CDR3nt: TGTGCCAGCAGTTACTCGTTTGTTAGCTCAGATACGCAGTATTTT; CDR3aa: CASSYSFVSSDTQYF
v_gene: TRBV19; abundance: NA; j_gene: TRBJ2-1; d_gene: TRBD2; CDR3nt: TGTGCCAGTAGTATAGCGGCTAGCGGGGGGCATTCCTACAATGAGCAGTTCTTC; CDR3aa: CASSIAASGGHSYNEQFF
v_gene: TRBV6-5; abundance: NA; j_gene: TRBJ2-2; d_gene: TRBD1; CDR3nt: TGTGCCAGCAGTTACGAGGGGGCCACCGGGGAGCTGTTTTTT; CDR3aa: CASSYEGATGELFF
v_gene: TRBV19; abundance: NA; j_gene: TRBJ2-7; d_gene: TRBD2; CDR3nt: TGTGCCAGTAGTATTCTCGGGACTATAGACGAGCAGTACTTC; CDR3aa: CASSILGTIDEQYF
v_gene: TRBV4-1; abundance: NA; j_gene: TRBJ2-7; d_gene: TRBD1; CDR3nt: TGCGCCAGCAGCCAAGCAGGGACAGGACCCTACGAGCAGTACTTC; CDR3aa: CASSQAGTGPYEQYF
v_gene: TRBV7-8; abundance: NA; j_gene: TRBJ1-2; d_gene: NA; CDR3nt: TGTGCCAGCAGCTTATCCGAGAACTATGGCTACACCTTC; CDR3aa: CASSLSENYGYTF
v_gene: TRBV11-2; abundance: NA; j_gene: TRBJ2-3; d_gene: NA; CDR3nt: TGTGCCAGCAGCTTTTTGTTATCCACAGATACGCAGTATTTT; CDR3aa: CASSFLLSTDTQYF
v_gene: TRBV10-1; abundance: once; j_gene: TRBJ2-2; d_gene: TRBD2; CDR3nt: TGCGCCAGCAGTGCGAACCCGGGACTAGCGGGGGGTTCGAACACCGGGGAGCTGTTTTTT; CDR3aa: CASSANPGLAGGSNTGELFF
v_gene: TRBV19; abundance: once; j_gene: TRBJ2-3; d_gene: TRBD2; CDR3nt: TGTGCCAGTAGGGGCGGGGGGCCAGATACGCAGTATTTT; CDR3aa: CASRGGGPDTQYF
v_gene: TRBV6-5; abundance: NA; j_gene: TRBJ2-7; d_gene: NA; CDR3nt: TGTGCCAGCACGGGGGGCGCAAGCTCCTACGAGCAGTACTTC; CDR3aa: CASTGGASSYEQYF
v_gene: TRBV30; abundance: NA; j_gene: TRBJ2-3; d_gene: TRBD2; CDR3nt: TGTGCCTGGAGTGTACAACTAGCGGGAGGCACAGATACGCAGTATTTT; CDR3aa: CAWSVQLAGGTDTQYF